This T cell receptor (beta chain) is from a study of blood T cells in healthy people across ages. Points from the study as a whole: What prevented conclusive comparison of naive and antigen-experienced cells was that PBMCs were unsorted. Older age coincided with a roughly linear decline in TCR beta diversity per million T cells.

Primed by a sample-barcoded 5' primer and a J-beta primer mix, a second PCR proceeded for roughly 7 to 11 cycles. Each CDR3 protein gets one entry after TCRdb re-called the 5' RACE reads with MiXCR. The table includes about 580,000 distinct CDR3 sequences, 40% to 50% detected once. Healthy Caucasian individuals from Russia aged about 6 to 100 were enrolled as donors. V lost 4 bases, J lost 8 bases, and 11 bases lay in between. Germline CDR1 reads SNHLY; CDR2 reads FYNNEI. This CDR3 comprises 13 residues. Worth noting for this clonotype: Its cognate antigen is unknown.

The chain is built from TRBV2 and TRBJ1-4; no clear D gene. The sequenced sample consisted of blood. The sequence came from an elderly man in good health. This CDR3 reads CASSVRGREKLFF. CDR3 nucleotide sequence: TGTGCCAGCAGTGTTAGAGGTCGAGAAAAACTGTTTTTT.